Here is one T cell receptor beta chain with its context. The specificity of this receptor is unknown. Per-base quality was not reported, and no clone a single base away is much larger than it. Library prep was done by 5' RACE. Data came from an Illumina HiSeq 2000. A universal primer binding site was added through template switching, and the final cDNA carried a unique molecular identifier so that TCR cDNA molecules could be counted accurately. First-strand cDNA for TCR alpha and beta chains was synthesized from specific primers in the conserved constant-segment region. To control for contamination, every cDNA library carried two barcodes: a SMART-Mk sample barcode plus Illumina barcodes. TruSeq adapter sequences, together with Illumina sample barcodes, were added in two successive PCR steps. The Illumina HiSeq platform was used with custom primers to sequence TCR alpha and beta cDNA libraries. As for how the authors treated the data: MiGEC was used to process raw reads and extract unique molecular identifiers, and MiXCR was used to find CDR3 positions. For each individual, recombination models were inferred using an EM algorithm with the repgenHMM and IGoR tools. Shared clonotypes were analyzed with the tcR package in R, and sharing was normalized by the product of cloneset sizes. Out-of-frame nonproductive sequences were analyzed to study raw recombination free of thymic and clonal selection effects. TCRdb reanalyzed the raw reads on its own, using fastp at Q25 for trimming and MiXCR for clone calling, and kept in-frame beta chains. Every CDR3 protein is listed once, alongside the most common genes and DNA of its rows. Here the V and J calls rest on TCRdb's processing, not on the authors' analysis. Within this sample are about 890,000 distinct CDR3 sequences, with 9% to 15% of them counted one time only. The top ten clonotypes cover 1.5% to 2% of the sample.

The data stem from a study of identical twins (dated by TCRdb to between 2015 and 2016). The study in broad terms: To test whether fetal clonotypes persist, the study used deep sequencing on TCR alpha and beta repertoires from monozygotic twins, unrelated adults of various ages, and cord blood. To rule out contamination, replicate twin experiments were performed at different times with different library preparation protocols.

The CDR3 holds 13 amino acids from the cysteine to the phenylalanine. The CDR3 DNA has 39 bases and is translated from base 1. CDR1 and CDR2, per the germline V gene, are SGHRS and YFSETQ. The junction carries 12 bases between V and J, which are trimmed by 4 bases and 5 bases respectively. What the study reported, not specific to this receptor: Zero-insertion analyses could be partly confounded by invariant T cells such as MAIT and iNKT, though diverse VJ usage argued against such confounding for most clonotypes. In monozygotic twins, recombination models systematically underestimated out-of-frame TCR alpha sharing, but the models matched the sharing seen between unrelated individuals. Abundant cord blood beta clonotypes carried fewer insertions; young adult naive repertoires showed a weaker similar trend, while memory repertoires showed none. Compared with coincidental sharing between unrelated individuals, an excess of low generation-probability sequences was observed among out-of-frame TCR alpha sequences shared between twins. In beta out-of-frame sequences, excess twin sharing was weaker, because having fewer shared sequences lowered the signal-to-noise ratio. Because the same donors could not be followed over many years, the conclusions depended on cross-sectional statistical analysis.

All donors were healthy Caucasians. The twin cohort consisted of three pairs of female monozygotic twins, all aged roughly 18 to 30 years. The RNA used for TCR libraries was isolated from peripheral blood mononuclear cells. These data were also filed under a second study, of yellow fever vaccine responses in identical twins. As described in the second report: According to the authors, the vaccine-induced T cell response in identical twins seemed to be partly convergent and partly specific to each individual. In identical twins, the study followed T cell clones that responded to the vaccine with precision.

The V gene is TRBV5-1 and the J gene is TRBJ2-5, with the D call tentatively TRBD1 or TRBD2, each fitting 5 bases. Sequenced input: PBMCs. This sequence was found in a woman aged 18-29 years in good health. The DNA sequence follows: TGCGCCAGCAGCGGGGGACCGCGGGAGACCCAGTACTTC. This encodes CASSGGPRETQYF.